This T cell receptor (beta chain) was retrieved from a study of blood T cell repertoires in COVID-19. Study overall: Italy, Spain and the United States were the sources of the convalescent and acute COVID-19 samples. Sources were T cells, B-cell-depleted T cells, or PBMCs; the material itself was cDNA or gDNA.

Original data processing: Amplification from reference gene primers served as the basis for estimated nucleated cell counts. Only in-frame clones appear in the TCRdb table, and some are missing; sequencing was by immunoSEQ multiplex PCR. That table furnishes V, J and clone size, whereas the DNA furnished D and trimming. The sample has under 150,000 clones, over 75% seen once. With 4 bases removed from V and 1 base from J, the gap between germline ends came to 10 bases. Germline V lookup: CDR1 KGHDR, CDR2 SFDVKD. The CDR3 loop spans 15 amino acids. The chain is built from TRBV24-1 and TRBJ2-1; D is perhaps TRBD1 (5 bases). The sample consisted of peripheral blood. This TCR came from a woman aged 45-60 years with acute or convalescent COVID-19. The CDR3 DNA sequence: TGTGCCACCAGTGACTATCAGGGTTCCTACAATGAGCAGTTCTTC. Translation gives CATSDYQGSYNEQFF.